These 16 T cell receptor beta chains were all obtained from the same sample, sequenced in a study of cytomegalovirus exposure and HLA in healthy donors. Primers included in the PCR were 60 Vbeta and 13 Jbeta primers. Assay: immunoSEQ multiplex PCR; the TCRdb copy retains only in-frame clones and omits some. Recorded for this sample: around 76,000 clones. Sequenced sample: PBMCs. These receptor sequences come from a woman aged 60-70 years in good health and CMV-seronegative.

This sequence joins TRBV6-1 and TRBJ2-1, with D tentatively TRBD2 (6 bases). The germline V gene encodes CDR1 MNHNS and CDR2 SASEGT. The V end was cut by 8 bases, the J end by 6 bases, with 14 bases between. CDR3 length equals 13 residues. DNA for the CDR3: TGTGCCAGCTCATGGGGCGGGATCAATGAGCAGTTCTTC. Protein product: CASSWGGINEQFF.

CDR3 protein: CASSLTGTSGSWEQFF. The CDR3 DNA sequence: TGTGCCAGCAGTTTAACCGGGACTAGCGGGAGCTGGGAGCAGTTCTTC. The rearrangement joins TRBV28 to TRBJ2-1; the match to TRBD2 covers 14 bases. CDR1 MDHEN and CDR2 SYDVKM come from the germline V gene. With 2 bases clipped from V and 10 bases from J, the junction kept 7 bases outside the gene matches. CDR3 length: 16 amino acids.

A word on this clone: The sample contains more than one DNA sequence encoding this CDR3. In nucleotides, the CDR3 is TGTGCCAGCAGCGCCGACAGGGGTCAGGGTGGCTACACCTTC. It translates to CASSADRGQGGYTF. The chain employs TRBV9 and TRBJ1-2; the match to TRBD1 covers 8 bases. The CDR3 has 14 residues. Germline CDR1 reads SGDLS; CDR2 reads YYNGEE. Trimming took 3 bases from V and 7 from J; bases not matched to a gene: 8. Combining the CDR3 with reference TRBV9 and TRBJ1-2 gives the whole variable domain DSGVTQTPKHLITATGQRVTLRCSPRSGDLSVYWYQQSLDQGLQFLIQYYNGEERAKGNILERFSAQQFPDLHSELNLSSLELGDSALYFCASSADRGQGGYTFGSGTRLTVV.

This chain connects TRBV25-1 to TRBJ2-2; 10 bases fit TRBD1. This CDR3 contains 14 residues. The germline V gene encodes CDR1 MGHDK and CDR2 SYGVNS. V lost 4 bases to trimming and J lost 8 bases; unmatched junction nucleotides: 4. The DNA for the CDR3 is TGTGCCAGCAGTGCGACAGGGGGCGCGGGGGAGCTGTTTTTT. Translation: CASSATGGAGELFF.

The J gene is TRBJ2-5, the V gene TRBV4-3; D perhaps matches TRBD1 (6 bases). Near its end, the DNA agrees better with TRBJ2-7, so the J call may be wrong. Germline assignment: CDR1 LGHNA and CDR2 YSLEER. The CDR3 spans 16 residues. CDR3 in DNA: TGCGCCAGCAGCCAAGATCGTTATACAGGGACCTACGAGCAGTACTTC. Protein sequence: CASSQDRYTGTYEQYF.

The chain is built from TRBV4-2 and TRBJ2-3; no clear D. CDR1 and CDR2 (germline): LGHNA, YNFKEQ. V gave up 1 base and J gave up 5 bases, with 7 bases separating them. The CDR3 loop spans 13 amino acids. CDR3 region: CASSQGPQDTQYF. CDR3 coding DNA: TGTGCCAGCAGCCAAGGGCCCCAAGATACGCAGTATTTT.

The chain is built from TRBV19 and TRBJ1-1, with D uncertain. The CDR3 is 14 residues long. CDR1 is LNHDA, CDR2 SQIVND, per germline (reference sequence). With 6 bases removed from V and 5 bases from J, the gap between germline ends came to 16 bases. The CDR3 sequence is CASRRGSGMTEAFF. The CDR3 DNA reads as TGTGCCAGTAGGCGGGGTTCGGGAATGACTGAAGCTTTCTTT.

The chain employs TRBV10-3 and TRBJ1-1; 7 nucleotides align to TRBD1. The junction had 3 bases not matched to a gene; V was cut back by 7 bases and J by 1 base. Germline CDR1 and CDR2: ENHRY and SYGVKD. The CDR3 runs to 13 residues. CDR3 loop: CAITDRANTEAFF. In nucleotides, the CDR3 is TGTGCCATCACTGACAGGGCGAACACTGAAGCTTTCTTT.

V gene TRBV7-3 combines with J gene TRBJ1-4; a possible D gene is TRBD1 (5 bases). The germline V gene has CDR1 SGHTA and CDR2 FQGTGA. The CDR3 extends over 15 amino acids. The V gene lost 2 bases and the J gene lost 7 bases, with 14 bases spanning the gap. CDR3 amino acids: CASSLSGVYGEKLFF. The CDR3, as DNA: TGTGCCAGCAGCTTATCGGGGGTTTATGGTGAAAAACTGTTTTTT.

The chain links TRBV9 to TRBJ1-1; 8 bases map to TRBD1. Per the germline V gene, CDR1 is SGDLS and CDR2 is YYNGEE. The trim removed 4 bases at V and 1 base at J, leaving 6 bases unmatched. The CDR3 runs 15 residues. The CDR3 region is CASSPVTGANTEAFF. CDR3 DNA: TGTGCCAGCAGCCCAGTGACAGGGGCGAACACTGAAGCTTTCTTT.

The CDR3 nucleotides are TGTGCCAGCAGCGTAGGAGCGGCAAGCTCCTACGAGCAGTACTTC. Translating gives CASSVGAASSYEQYF. V usage is TRBV9 and J usage is TRBJ2-7, with D possibly matching TRBD2 (5 bases). This CDR3 comprises 15 residues. Germline CDR1 reads SGDLS; CDR2 reads YYNGEE. V lost 0 bases and J lost 0, with 10 bases in between.

The chain joins TRBV7-9 to TRBJ2-5; 9 bases map to TRBD2. The J call is in doubt because the DNA end fits TRBJ2-7 better. This CDR3 contains 16 residues. Per the germline V gene, CDR1 is SEHNR and CDR2 is FQNEAQ (reference sequence). The CDR3 nucleotides read TGTGCCAGCAGCCCATGGGCTAGCGGGAAAACCTACGAGCAGTACTTC. Its translation: CASSPWASGKTYEQYF.

The rearrangement links TRBV7-8 to TRBJ2-7, with 9 nucleotides matching TRBD2. Germline values: CDR1 SGHVS, CDR2 FQNEAQ. After removal of 5 bases from V and 7 bases from J, the junction contained 9 bases not matched to a gene. This CDR3 is built from 14 residues. This CDR3 reads CASSNSGSRSEQYF. In DNA form, the CDR3 reads TGTGCCAGCAGCAATAGCGGGAGTAGGAGTGAGCAGTACTTC. The full variable domain, in which reference TRBV7-8 and TRBJ2-7 provide the parts outside the CDR3, is GAGVSQSPRYKVAKRGQDVALRCDPISGHVSLFWYQQALGQGPEFLTYFQNEAQLDKSGLPSDRFFAERPEGSVSTLKIQRTQQEDSAVYLCASSNSGSRSEQYFGPGTRLTVT.

This chain joins TRBV7-9 and TRBJ1-1, with TRBD1 as a possible D gene (6 bases). CDR3 length: 11 amino acids. Germline CDR1 SEHNR, CDR2 FQNEAQ (reference sequence). Trimming shortened V by 4 bases and J by 8 bases, and 8 bases separated the two germline ends. This CDR3 reads CASSSTGEAFF. CDR3 nucleotides: TGTGCCAGCAGCTCCACAGGGGAAGCTTTCTTT.

The chain carries TRBV4-1 and TRBJ2-7; 7 positions match TRBD1. CDR1 and CDR2 (germline): MGHRA, YSYEKL. Trimming removed 2 bases from V and 5 bases from J; junction bases left unmatched: 9. This CDR3 is 15 amino acids long. The CDR3 sequence is CASSQLTRQGNEQYF. The DNA for the CDR3 is TGCGCCAGCAGCCAACTCACAAGACAGGGTAACGAGCAGTACTTC.

The chain is built from TRBV19 and TRBJ1-2, with 8 nucleotides matching TRBD1. CDR1 and CDR2 (germline): LNHDA, SQIVND (reference sequence). V gave up 3 bases and J gave up 7 bases; unmatched junction bases: 7. This CDR3 has 14 amino acids. In nucleotides, the CDR3 is TGTGCCAGTAGTATCGACAGGGGAGTAAGTGGCTACACCTTC. Protein sequence: CASSIDRGVSGYTF.